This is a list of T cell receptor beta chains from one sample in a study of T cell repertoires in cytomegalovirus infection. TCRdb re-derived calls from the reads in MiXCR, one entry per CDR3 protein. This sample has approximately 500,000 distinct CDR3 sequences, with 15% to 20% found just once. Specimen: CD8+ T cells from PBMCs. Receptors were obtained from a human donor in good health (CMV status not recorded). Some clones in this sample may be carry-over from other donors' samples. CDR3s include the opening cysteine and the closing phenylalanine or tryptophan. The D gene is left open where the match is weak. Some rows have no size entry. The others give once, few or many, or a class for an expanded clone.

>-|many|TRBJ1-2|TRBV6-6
TGTGCCAGCAGTTTAACAGTACCTAACTATGGCTACACCTTC
CASSLTVPNYGYTF
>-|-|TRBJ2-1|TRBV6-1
TGTGCCGTCCCAGCGACCTGGACCTACAATGAGCAGTTCTTC
CAVPATWTYNEQFF
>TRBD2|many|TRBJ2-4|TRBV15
TGTGCCACCAGCAAATATTACGAGACTAGCGGACTCGCCAAAAACATTCAGTACTTC
CATSKYYETSGLAKNIQYF
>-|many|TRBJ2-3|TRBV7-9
TGTGCCAGCAGCTTAGTGGGCAGATTTACAGATACGCAGTATTTT
CASSLVGRFTDTQYF
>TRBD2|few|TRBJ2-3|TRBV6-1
TGTGCCAGTAGCAGGACTAGCGGGAGTAGAGATACGCAGTATTTT
CASSRTSGSRDTQYF
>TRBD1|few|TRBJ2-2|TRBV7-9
TGTGCCAGCAGCCGCGGACAGGGGCCCTTCGAGCTGTTTTTT
CASSRGQGPFELFF
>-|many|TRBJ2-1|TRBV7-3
TGTGCCAGCAGCCCTAGCGGGACAGGGGAAGATGAGCAGTTCTTC
CASSPSGTGEDEQFF
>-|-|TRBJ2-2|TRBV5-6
TGTGCCAGCAGCGCGGCGGGACATTACACCGGGGAGCTGTTTTTT
CASSAAGHYTGELFF
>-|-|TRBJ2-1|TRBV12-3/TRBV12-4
TGTGCCAGCAGTTTGGTAGCGCCTGAGCAGTTCTTC
CASSLVAPEQFF
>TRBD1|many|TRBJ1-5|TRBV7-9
TGTGCCAGCAGCACTGGGACAGGGAACAATCAGCCCCAGCATTTT
CASSTGTGNNQPQHF
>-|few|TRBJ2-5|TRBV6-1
TGTGCCAGCAGTGAAAATAAGAGGGGAAAGGGAGGAGAGACCCAGTACTTC
CASSENKRGKGGETQYF
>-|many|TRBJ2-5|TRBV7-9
TGTGCCAGCAGCTTAGATCCGGCAGGGGAAGAGACCCAGTACTTC
CASSLDPAGEETQYF
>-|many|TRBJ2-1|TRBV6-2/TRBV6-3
TGTGCCAGCAGGAGGTCTAGCTCCTACAATGAGCAGTTCTTC
CASRRSSSYNEQFF
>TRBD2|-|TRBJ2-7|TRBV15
TGTGCCACCAGCAGAGATATACTAGCGGGAGACCACGAGCAGTACTTC
CATSRDILAGDHEQYF
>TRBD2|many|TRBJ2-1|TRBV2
TGTGCCAGCATTGGGACTAGCGGGGGTACCTACAATGAGCAGTTCTTC
CASIGTSGGTYNEQFF
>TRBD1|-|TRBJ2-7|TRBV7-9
TGTGCCAGCAGCTTAGGACAGGGGGCAATCGACGAGCAGTACTTC
CASSLGQGAIDEQYF
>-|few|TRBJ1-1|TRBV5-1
TGCGCCAGCAGGGCCGGGGACAAAACTTTCTTT
CASRAGDKTFF
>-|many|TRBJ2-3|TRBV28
TGTGGGCCTAAGGGTAGCACAGATACGCAGTATTTT
CGPKGSTDTQYF
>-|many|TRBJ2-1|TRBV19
TGTGCCAGTAGTATCTTAGGGGGGGTGGCCTACAATGAGCAGTTCTTC
CASSILGGVAYNEQFF
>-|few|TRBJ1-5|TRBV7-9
TGTGCCAGCAGCTTAGGGGCGAAGGGGCGGTTCAATCAGCCCCAGCATTTT
CASSLGAKGRFNQPQHF
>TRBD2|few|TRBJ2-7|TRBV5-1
TGCGCCAGCAGCCCCGAAGTAGCGGGGGTTTACGAGCAGTACTTC
CASSPEVAGVYEQYF
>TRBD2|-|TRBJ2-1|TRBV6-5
TGTGCCAGCAGTTCCCCTTTTGCAGCGGGGGACAATGAGCAGTTCTTC
CASSSPFAAGDNEQFF
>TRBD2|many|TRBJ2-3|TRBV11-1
TGTGCCAGCAGCTTAAGGACTAGCCCAGATACGCAGTATTTT
CASSLRTSPDTQYF
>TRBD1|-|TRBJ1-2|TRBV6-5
TGTGCCAGCAGTTACTCGACTCAGGGGGGTAACTATGGCTACACCTTC
CASSYSTQGGNYGYTF
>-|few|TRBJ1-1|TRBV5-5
TGTGCCAGCAGCCCACCGACAGGTGGTACTGAAGCTTTCTTT
CASSPPTGGTEAFF
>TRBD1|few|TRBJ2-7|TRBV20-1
TGCAGTGCTAGAAATCGGACAGGGCTTGCCTACGAGCAGTACTTC
CSARNRTGLAYEQYF
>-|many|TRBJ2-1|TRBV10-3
TGTGCCATCCGAACAGGGAACAATGAGCAGTTCTTC
CAIRTGNNEQFF
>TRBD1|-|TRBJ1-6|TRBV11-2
TGTGCCAGCAGCTTAGTCGGGACAGGCCATTCACCCCTCCACTTT
CASSLVGTGHSPLHF
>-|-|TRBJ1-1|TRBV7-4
TGTGCCAGCAGTAAAGCAGGGACGGGCACTGAAGCTTTCTTT
CASSKAGTGTEAFF
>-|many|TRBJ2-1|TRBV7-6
TGTGCCAGCGGGTTGGGGGGGGGCTTCCATGAGCAGTTCTTC
CASGLGGGFHEQFF
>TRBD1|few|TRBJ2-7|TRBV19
TGTGCCAGTAGTTTTTCGACAGGGGCCTACGAGCAGTACTTC
CASSFSTGAYEQYF
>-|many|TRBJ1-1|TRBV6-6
TGTGCCAGCCTTAAAGACTATCCAGGGGCTTTGAAGCCGAACACTGAAGCTTTCTTT
CASLKDYPGALKPNTEAFF
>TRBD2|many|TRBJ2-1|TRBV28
TGTGCCACTACGCCGGGACTAGCGCTCCGAGAGCAGTTCTTC
CATTPGLALREQFF
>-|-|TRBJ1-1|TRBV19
TGTGCCAGTAGTATTTTGCCGAACACTGAAGCTTTCTTT
CASSILPNTEAFF
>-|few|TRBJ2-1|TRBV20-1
TGCAGTGCTAGATCTACTCCGAGCTCCTACAATGAGCAGTTCTTC
CSARSTPSSYNEQFF
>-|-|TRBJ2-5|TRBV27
TGTGCCAGCAGTTTAGGCAGGGGGGGAGAGACCCAGTACTTC
CASSLGRGGETQYF
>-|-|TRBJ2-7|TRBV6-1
TGTGCCAGCAACGACGGGAGCTCCTACGAGCAGTACTTC
CASNDGSSYEQYF
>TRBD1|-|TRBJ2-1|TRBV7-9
TGTGCCAGCAGCTTACCGGGACAGGGTCGCAATGAGCAGTTCTTC
CASSLPGQGRNEQFF
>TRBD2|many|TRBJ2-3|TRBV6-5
TGTGCCAGCAGTTACTCTCGGCGGGAGGGCTACACAGATACGCAGTATTTT
CASSYSRREGYTDTQYF
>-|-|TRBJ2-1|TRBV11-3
TGTGCCAGCAGCTCCCAATTTGGCAACCCTACCTACAATGAGCAGTTCTTC
CASSSQFGNPTYNEQFF
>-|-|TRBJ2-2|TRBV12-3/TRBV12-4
TGTGCCAGCAGTCCAAGCGCAGGAAACACCGGGGAGCTGTTTTTT
CASSPSAGNTGELFF
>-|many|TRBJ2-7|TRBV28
TGTGCCAGCAGTCTTCTCGAAGGCCCCTACGAGCAGTACTTC
CASSLLEGPYEQYF
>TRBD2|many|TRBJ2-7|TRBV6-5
TGTGCCAGCAGTCCCTCGGGTCTAGCGGGGCGGAACTACGAGCAGTACTTC
CASSPSGLAGRNYEQYF
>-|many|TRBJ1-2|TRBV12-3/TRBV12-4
TGTGCCAGCAGTTTCTCGGGGGGAAACTATGGCTACACCTTC
CASSFSGGNYGYTF
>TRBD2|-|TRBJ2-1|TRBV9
TGTGCCAGCAGCCAAGCTGTGGCGGGAGGGGCGTCAAATGAGCAGTTCTTC
CASSQAVAGGASNEQFF
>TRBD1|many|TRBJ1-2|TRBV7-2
TGTGCCAGCAGCCCTCGGGACAGGGGGCCCGTCTATGGCTACACCTTC
CASSPRDRGPVYGYTF
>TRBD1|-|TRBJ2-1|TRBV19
TGTGCCAGCACGGACAGGTCCTACAATGAGCAGTTCTTC
CASTDRSYNEQFF
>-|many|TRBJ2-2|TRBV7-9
TGTGCCAGCAGCTTAGTAGGAGTCGGGAACACCGGGGAGCTGTTTTTT
CASSLVGVGNTGELFF
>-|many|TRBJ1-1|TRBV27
TGTGCCAGCAGTTTTCAGGGGTCCGCTGAAGCTTTCTTT
CASSFQGSAEAFF
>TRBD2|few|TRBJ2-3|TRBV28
TGTGCCAGCATCCCCCTGGCTAGCGGGAGGGCCGGAGATACGCAGTATTTT
CASIPLASGRAGDTQYF
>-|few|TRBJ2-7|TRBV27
TGTGCCAGCACAAGCGGAAACTACGAGCAGTACTTC
CASTSGNYEQYF
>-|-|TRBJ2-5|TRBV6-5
TGTGCCAGCAGTTTGCTCGAGGGGGTTGGGGAGACCCAGTACTTC
CASSLLEGVGETQYF
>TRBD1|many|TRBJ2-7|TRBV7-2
TGTGCCAGCAGCTGGCCGGGACAGGGTTCCTACGAGCAGTACTTC
CASSWPGQGSYEQYF
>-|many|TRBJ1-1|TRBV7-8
TGTGCCAGCAGCGTATATAAGCATGATCCAAACACTGAAGCTTTCTTT
CASSVYKHDPNTEAFF
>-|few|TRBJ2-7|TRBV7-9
TGTGCCAGCAGCTTAGTGGGCGCGGACGAGCAGTACTTC
CASSLVGADEQYF
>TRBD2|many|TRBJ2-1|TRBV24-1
TGTGCCACCAGTGCGGGACTAGCGGGAGAGTCCTACAATGAGCAGTTCTTC
CATSAGLAGESYNEQFF
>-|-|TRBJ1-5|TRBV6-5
TGTGCCAGCAGCAGCGGGAGGATGGCCCCGGGCAATCAGCCCCAGCATTTT
CASSSGRMAPGNQPQHF
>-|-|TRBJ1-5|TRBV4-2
TGTGCCAGCAGCCAGTCGAGGGGGGCTCATCAGCCCCAGCATTTT
CASSQSRGAHQPQHF
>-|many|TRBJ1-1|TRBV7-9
TGTGCCAGCAGCGTAATATTGTCCCAGGGGAACACTGAAGCTTTCTTT
CASSVILSQGNTEAFF